This TCR beta chain was sequenced for a study of blood T cell repertoires in COVID-19. Study details: Whether acute or convalescent, the COVID-19 samples came from the United States, Italy and Spain. In each case, the material was cDNA or gDNA derived from T cells, B-cell-depleted T cells, or PBMCs.

Germline V CDR1 and CDR2: MNHEY, SVGAGI. V trimming: 6 bases; J trimming: 3 bases; junction bases outside the gene matches: 4. CDR3 length equals 13 residues. How the authors handled the data: It was from reference gene primer amplification that nucleated cell counts were estimated. Libraries were prepared by immunoSEQ multiplex PCR; TCRdb keeps only in-frame clonotypes and omits some of them. Clonal size and the V and J genes are those of that table, whereas D and trimming came from the DNA. Of approximately 260,000 clones listed, about 88% were seen once; the top ten hold 2.1%. The clonotype originates from a woman in her thirties or forties who had recovered from COVID-19. Sequenced sample: peripheral blood. The rearrangement links TRBV6-5 to TRBJ1-1; 7 bases map to TRBD1. CDR3 nucleotide sequence: TGTGCCAGCAGAAGGGGGCGGGACACTGAAGCTTTCTTT. Encoded protein: CASRRGRDTEAFF.